This T cell receptor beta chain comes out of a study of cytomegalovirus exposure and HLA in healthy donors. Study details: From about 180 million T cells, an earlier analysis saw 120 million or so unique TCR beta sequences. Study conclusions and caveats: The classifier reportedly diagnosed cytomegalovirus status with high sensitivity and specificity.

On this clone itself: Its antigen is currently unknown.

Those who donated were healthy bone marrow donors. Amplification used 60 Vbeta primers and 13 Jbeta primers. In the original analysis: Around 11 million shared chains were among around 80 million unique TCR beta chains counted in a later analysis. Measured with immunoSEQ multiplex PCR; TCRdb has only the in-frame clones, and not every one. V, J and clone size are those of that table, while D and trimming were read from the DNA. The sample records 100,000 to 150,000 clones, over 65% being singletons. Trimming removed 1 base from V and 2 bases from J, with 6 bases in between. CDR1 and CDR2 from the germline V gene are MNHEY and SMNVEV (reference sequence). This CDR3 comprises 14 residues.

The TCR originated in a man aged 30 to 39 in good health and CMV-seropositive. Sequenced: PBMCs. The chain has TRBV27 and TRBJ2-1; no firm D call. Here the CDR3 DNA reads TGTGCCAGCAGTTTATTGGGCCCCTACAATGAGCAGTTCTTC. Protein: CASSLLGPYNEQFF.